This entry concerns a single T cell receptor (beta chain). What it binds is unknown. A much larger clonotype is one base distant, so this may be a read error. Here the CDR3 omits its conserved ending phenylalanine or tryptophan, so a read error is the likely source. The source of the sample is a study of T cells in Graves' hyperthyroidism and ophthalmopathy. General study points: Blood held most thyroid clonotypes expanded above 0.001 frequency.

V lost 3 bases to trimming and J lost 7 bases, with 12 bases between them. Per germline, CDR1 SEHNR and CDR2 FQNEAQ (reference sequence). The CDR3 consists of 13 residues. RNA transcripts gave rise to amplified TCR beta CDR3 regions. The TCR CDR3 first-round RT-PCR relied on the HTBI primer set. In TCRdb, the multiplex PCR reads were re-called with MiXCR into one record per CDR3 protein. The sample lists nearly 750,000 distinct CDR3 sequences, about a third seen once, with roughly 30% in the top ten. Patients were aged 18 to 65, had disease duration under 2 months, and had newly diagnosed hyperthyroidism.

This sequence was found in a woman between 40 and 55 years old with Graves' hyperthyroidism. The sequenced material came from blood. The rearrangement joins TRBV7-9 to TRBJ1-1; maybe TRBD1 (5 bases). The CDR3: CASSFGDHFEAFL. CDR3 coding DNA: TGTGCCAGCAGCTTTGGGGACCATTTTGAAGCTTTCCTT.